The rows below give T cell receptor beta chains drawn from one sample of a study of blood T cell repertoires in COVID-19. Sequenced by immunoSEQ multiplex PCR; TCRdb stores in-frame clones only, minus some. The repertoire holds roughly 200,000 clones, with roughly 84% as singletons. The sequenced material came from peripheral blood. The source is a woman of 80 years or more with COVID-19, enrolled during active disease. CDR3s leave out the opening cysteine and the closing phenylalanine or tryptophan.

CDR3 protein: ASSEGGIVNSPLH; CDR3 length: 13; V gene: TRBV6-1
CDR3 protein: ASSPSGGNTGELF; CDR3 length: 13; V gene: TRBV27
CDR3 protein: ASFGQGAGHYGYT; CDR3 length: 13; V gene: TRBV6-5
CDR3 protein: ASSPQAGIGTEAF; CDR3 length: 13; V gene: TRBV3-1/TRBV3-2
CDR3 protein: ASSIGSNGPLH; CDR3 length: 11; V gene: TRBV19
CDR3 protein: ASSIGPASDEQF; CDR3 length: 12; V gene: TRBV19
CDR3 protein: ASSVDGTGAGAF; CDR3 length: 12; V gene: TRBV9
CDR3 protein: ASSLTENTEAF; CDR3 length: 11; V gene: TRBV6-2/TRBV6-3
CDR3 protein: ASSRTIGLAGGRYEQY; CDR3 length: 16; V gene: TRBV27
CDR3 protein: ATSRGGRGANEKLF; CDR3 length: 14; V gene: TRBV15
CDR3 protein: ASSQGDRNTGELF; CDR3 length: 13; V gene: TRBV4-2
CDR3 protein: ASSPTHKTEAF; CDR3 length: 11; V gene: TRBV3-1/TRBV3-2
CDR3 protein: AISATVGLAGEQF; CDR3 length: 13; V gene: TRBV10-3
CDR3 protein: ASSLGLSNEKLF; CDR3 length: 12; V gene: TRBV7-9
CDR3 protein: ASQDRVNQPQH; CDR3 length: 11; V gene: TRBV19
CDR3 protein: ASKSEGSQPQH; CDR3 length: 11; V gene: TRBV2
CDR3 protein: ASSSATSATGELF; CDR3 length: 13; V gene: TRBV7-2
CDR3 protein: ASSPRVGVGFTDTQY; CDR3 length: 15; V gene: TRBV18
CDR3 protein: ASSSGQGRVVGYEQY; CDR3 length: 15; V gene: TRBV18
CDR3 protein: ASSVQVNTEAF; CDR3 length: 11; V gene: TRBV19
CDR3 protein: ASSADHGGNTIY; CDR3 length: 12; V gene: TRBV6-5
CDR3 protein: ASSRGTGGIYGYT; CDR3 length: 13; V gene: TRBV27
CDR3 protein: SASGPGQPQH; CDR3 length: 10; V gene: TRBV20-1
CDR3 protein: ASSLEAGNSPLH; CDR3 length: 12; V gene: TRBV5-8
CDR3 protein: ASSFGGGTF; CDR3 length: 9; V gene: TRBV6-5
CDR3 protein: ASEIGGGNNEQF; CDR3 length: 12; V gene: TRBV6-5
CDR3 protein: ASSLGGNTGELF; CDR3 length: 12; V gene: TRBV5-1
CDR3 protein: ASRPPGQGGETQY; CDR3 length: 13; V gene: TRBV6-2/TRBV6-3
CDR3 protein: ASSTGQGYNSPLH; CDR3 length: 13; V gene: TRBV5-1
CDR3 protein: ASSLYGGGRTDTQY; CDR3 length: 14; V gene: TRBV5-8
CDR3 protein: ASRWERGARETQY; CDR3 length: 13; V gene: TRBV5-6
CDR3 protein: ASSPRTAPNTGELF; CDR3 length: 14; V gene: TRBV18
CDR3 protein: AWSAGTPYGYT; CDR3 length: 11; V gene: TRBV30
CDR3 protein: ASSSRSGGVQETQY; CDR3 length: 14; V gene: TRBV5-1
CDR3 protein: ASSRQGAYNEQF; CDR3 length: 12; V gene: TRBV7-8
CDR3 protein: ASSAGGQSSYEQY; CDR3 length: 13; V gene: TRBV9
CDR3 protein: ASSYSGGGGGYT; CDR3 length: 12; V gene: TRBV27
CDR3 protein: ASSRGHSYSGNTIY; CDR3 length: 14; V gene: TRBV25-1
CDR3 protein: ASRPTAQETQY; CDR3 length: 11; V gene: TRBV19
CDR3 protein: ASSQEIPGPLMNTEAF; CDR3 length: 16; V gene: TRBV4-3
CDR3 protein: ASSEQASNQPQH; CDR3 length: 12; V gene: TRBV2
CDR3 protein: AGTRGGYGYT; CDR3 length: 10; V gene: TRBV30
CDR3 protein: ASSLGQTNTGELF; CDR3 length: 13; V gene: TRBV7-9
CDR3 protein: ASSPSQGATEAF; CDR3 length: 12; V gene: TRBV18
CDR3 protein: SVDSPGAYGYT; CDR3 length: 11; V gene: TRBV29-1
CDR3 protein: ATASPGQGRNEQF; CDR3 length: 13; V gene: TRBV24-1
CDR3 protein: ASSQVPGQASSYNEQF; CDR3 length: 16; V gene: TRBV4-1
CDR3 protein: ASSPSTPNSPLH; CDR3 length: 12; V gene: TRBV6-2/TRBV6-3
CDR3 protein: ASSSLGTTNEKLF; CDR3 length: 13; V gene: TRBV5-1
CDR3 protein: ASSVGQAGGNYGYT; CDR3 length: 14; V gene: TRBV9
CDR3 protein: ASRVRGEAKNIQY; CDR3 length: 13; V gene: TRBV19
CDR3 protein: ASQKDISKRSTNTGELF; CDR3 length: 17; V gene: TRBV28
CDR3 protein: ASTGGEIYGYT; CDR3 length: 11; V gene: TRBV28
CDR3 protein: ASSPGQENQPQH; CDR3 length: 12; V gene: TRBV9
CDR3 protein: ASSFGGANTEAF; CDR3 length: 12; V gene: TRBV5-4
CDR3 protein: ASSRTGSEAF; CDR3 length: 10; V gene: TRBV6-2/TRBV6-3
CDR3 protein: ASSLDRASETQY; CDR3 length: 12; V gene: TRBV7-2
CDR3 protein: ATSVRGGRTGNTIY; CDR3 length: 14; V gene: TRBV15
CDR3 protein: ASSERKGAISNQPQH; CDR3 length: 15; V gene: TRBV6-1